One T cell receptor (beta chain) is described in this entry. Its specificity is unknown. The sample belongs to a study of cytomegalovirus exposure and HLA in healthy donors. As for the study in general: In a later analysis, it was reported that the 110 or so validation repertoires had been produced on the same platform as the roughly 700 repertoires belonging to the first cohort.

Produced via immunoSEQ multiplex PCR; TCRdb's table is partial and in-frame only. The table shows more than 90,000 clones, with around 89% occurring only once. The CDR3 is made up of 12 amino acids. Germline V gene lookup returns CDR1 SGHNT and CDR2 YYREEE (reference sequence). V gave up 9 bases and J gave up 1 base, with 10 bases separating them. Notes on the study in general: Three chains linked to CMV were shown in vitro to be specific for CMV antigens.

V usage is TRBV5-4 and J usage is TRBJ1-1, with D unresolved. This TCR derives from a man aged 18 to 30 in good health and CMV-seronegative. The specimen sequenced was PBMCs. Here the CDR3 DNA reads TGTGCCATGTCGCCGGGGAACACTGAAGCTTTCTTT. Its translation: CAMSPGNTEAFF.